The 15 T cell receptor beta chains presented below share a single source sample, sequenced in a study of cytomegalovirus exposure and HLA in healthy donors. It was with 60 Vbeta and 13 Jbeta primers that the PCR ran. Clones were read by immunoSEQ multiplex PCR, and TCRdb kept only the in-frame ones, dropping some. There are around 150,000 clones in the sample; 55% to 80% occur only once, and 2.4% lies in the top ten. The sequencing sample was made of PBMCs. Receptor source: a woman aged 35 to 49 in good health and CMV-seronegative.

The J gene is TRBJ2-4, the V gene TRBV7-2, with 7 bases aligning to TRBD1. Germline V gene sequence: CDR1 SGHTA, CDR2 FQGNSA. The CDR3 covers 14 residues. V lost 5 bases, J lost 7 bases, and 8 bases stayed unmatched. The CDR3 nucleotides read TGTGCCAGCAGCCCGTCAGGGGGTGGGAACATTCAGTACTTC. As protein: CASSPSGGGNIQYF.

The gene calls are TRBV5-6 and TRBJ2-3, with a possible D match to TRBD1 (6 bases). CDR3 length: 16 residues. V lost 1 base and J 3 bases, leaving 15 bases between the germline ends. Germline V gene data show CDR1 as SGHDT and CDR2 as YYEEEE. The CDR3 DNA reads TGTGCCAGCAGCTTGATCACAGGGAAGAGGACAGATACGCAGTATTTT. It specifies CASSLITGKRTDTQYF.

The chain combines TRBV6-1 with TRBJ1-2; D might be TRBD1 (5 bases). Germline V gives CDR1 MNHNS, CDR2 SASEGT. Trimming shortened V by 6 bases and J by 5 bases, and 13 bases separated the two germline ends. The length of the CDR3 is 13 residues. The CDR3 coding sequence is TGTGCCAGCAGGCCTACTCAGGGATATGGCTACACCTTC. As protein: CASRPTQGYGYTF.

This chain links TRBV18 with TRBJ2-2; D may be TRBD1 (5 bases). V lost 3 bases, J lost 4 bases, and 12 bases lay in between. Germline V gene sequence: CDR1 KGHSH, CDR2 LQKENI. The CDR3 totals 15 residues. CDR3 amino acids: CASSPSTASTGELFF. DNA for the CDR3: TGTGCCAGCTCACCTTCGACAGCCTCCACCGGGGAGCTGTTTTTT. Combining the CDR3 with reference TRBV18 and TRBJ2-2 gives the whole variable domain NAGVMQNPRHLVRRRGQEARLRCSPMKGHSHVYWYRQLPEEGLKFMVYLQKENIIDESGMPKERFSAEFPKEGPSILRIQQVVRGDSAAYFCASSPSTASTGELFFGEGSRLTVL.

This clone was recorded only once. The gene calls are TRBV5-1 and TRBJ2-3, with a tentative D call TRBD2 (5 bases). Germline lookup yields CDR1 SGHRS and CDR2 YFSETQ. The CDR3 totals 15 residues. The V gene lost 2 bases and the J gene lost 0 bases, with 10 bases spanning the gap. CDR3 sequence: CASSLKRTSTDTQYF. In DNA form, the CDR3 reads TGCGCCAGCAGCTTAAAGCGGACCAGCACAGATACGCAGTATTTT.

CDR3 region: CASSLEFATDTQYF. The CDR3 nucleotides read TGTGCCAGCAGCTTAGAGTTCGCGACAGATACGCAGTATTTT. The V call is TRBV5-4, the J call TRBJ2-3; D is unresolved. The CDR3 is 14 amino acids. V was cut by 2 bases and J by 3 bases, with 10 bases left in between. The germline CDR1 and CDR2 sequences are SGHNT and YYREEE (reference sequence).

The chain couples TRBV4-2 to TRBJ2-5; D is unresolved. TRBJ2-7 matches the DNA end more closely, so the J call is doubtful. The germline CDR1 and CDR2 sequences are LGHNA and YNFKEQ. CDR3 size: 13 residues. The CDR3 DNA sequence: TGTGCCAGCAGCCAGGCTCCTAACTACGAGCAGTACTTC. Encoded protein: CASSQAPNYEQYF.

The chain links TRBV10-3 to TRBJ1-3; 7 bases match TRBD1. The CDR3 is made up of 15 amino acids. With V trimmed by 1 base and J by 4 bases, 4 bases remained unmatched. Germline CDR1 ENHRY, CDR2 SYGVKD. The CDR3 sequence: CAISEWGQRGNTIYF. The CDR3 region has the DNA TGTGCCATCAGTGAGTGGGGACAGAGGGGAAACACCATATATTTT.

The V and J genes are TRBV7-9 and TRBJ2-1; 9 bases match TRBD2. The CDR3 extends over 16 amino acids. From germline, CDR1 is SEHNR and CDR2 FQNEAQ (reference sequence). With V trimmed by 3 bases and J by 3 bases, 6 bases remained unmatched. CDR3 amino acids: CASSLAAGGVYNEQFF. The CDR3 nucleotides are TGTGCCAGCAGCTTGGCGGCGGGAGGGGTCTACAATGAGCAGTTCTTC.

The gene calls are TRBV5-1 and TRBJ1-1; D remains unclear. V was shortened by 1 base and J by 1 base, with 8 bases between the two germline ends. The CDR3 totals 14 residues. Looked up from germline, CDR1 is SGHRS and CDR2 is YFSETQ. The CDR3 bases are TGCGCCAGCAGCTTGATGGTAGAGAACACTGAAGCTTTCTTT. Translated: CASSLMVENTEAFF.

In this sample, this clone turned up a few times. V gene TRBV9 combines with J gene TRBJ2-7; D unclear. V lost 1 base and J lost 5, with 10 bases in between. The CDR3 runs to 13 residues. From germline, CDR1 is SGDLS and CDR2 YYNGEE. This CDR3 reads CASSVQWSDEQYF. Here the CDR3 DNA reads TGTGCCAGCAGCGTACAGTGGTCCGACGAGCAGTACTTC.

J is TRBJ1-2 and V is TRBV6-6; D gene unclear. Germline CDR1 and CDR2: MNHNY and SVGAGI (reference sequence). The CDR3 runs 12 residues. Trimming cost V 6 bases and J 8 bases, with 13 bases left between them. The CDR3 region is CASSQTQSGYTF. The CDR3 bases are TGTGCCAGCAGCCAAACACAATCCGGCTACACCTTC.

The rearrangement uses TRBV6-5 and TRBJ1-2; D is possibly TRBD1 (6 bases). Trimming took 0 bases from V and 5 from J, leaving 10 bases between them. The CDR3 spans 14 residues. Germline CDR1 reads MNHEY; CDR2 reads SVGAGI. CDR3 region: CASSYSGTRYGYTF. The DNA for the CDR3 is TGTGCCAGCAGTTACTCCGGGACACGGTATGGCTACACCTTC.

This clone appeared a few times. V usage is TRBV6-1 and J usage is TRBJ1-2; 8 bases line up with TRBD1. Germline lookup yields CDR1 MNHNS and CDR2 SASEGT. This CDR3 has 15 amino acids. J lost 4 bases, V lost 3 bases, and 7 bases had no gene match. Here the CDR3 reads CASSDQGATFYGYTF. CDR3 coding DNA: TGTGCCAGCAGTGACCAGGGGGCCACTTTCTATGGCTACACCTTC.

The chain couples TRBV19 to TRBJ1-1, with a tentative D call TRBD1 (6 bases). V was trimmed by 2 bases and J by 6 bases, leaving 10 bases between them. The CDR3 spans 13 residues. CDR1 LNHDA and CDR2 SQIVND come from the germline V gene (reference sequence). CDR3 DNA: TGTGCCAGTAGTATAAGGACAGACGCTGAAGCTTTCTTT. Protein: CASSIRTDAEAFF.